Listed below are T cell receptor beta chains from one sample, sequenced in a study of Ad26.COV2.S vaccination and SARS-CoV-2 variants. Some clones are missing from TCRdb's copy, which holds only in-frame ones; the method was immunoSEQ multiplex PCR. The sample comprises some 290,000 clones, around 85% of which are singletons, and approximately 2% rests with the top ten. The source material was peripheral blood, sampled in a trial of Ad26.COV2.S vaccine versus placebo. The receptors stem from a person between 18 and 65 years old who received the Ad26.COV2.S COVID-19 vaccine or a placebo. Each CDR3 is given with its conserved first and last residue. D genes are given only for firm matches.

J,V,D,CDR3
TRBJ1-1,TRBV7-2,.,CASSLAGGGLTEAFF
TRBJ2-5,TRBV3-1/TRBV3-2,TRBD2,CASSGRGGEETQYF
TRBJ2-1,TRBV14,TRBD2,CASSYRASGGKNEQFF
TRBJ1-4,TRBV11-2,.,CASSPGTGEKLFF
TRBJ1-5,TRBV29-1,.,CSVLALYSNQPQHF
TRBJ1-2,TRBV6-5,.,CASSPGGLWYGYTF
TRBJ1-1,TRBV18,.,CASSPRRADTLAEAFF
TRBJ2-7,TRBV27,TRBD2,CASSLSAPGLAGGLSYEQYF
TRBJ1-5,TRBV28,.,CASSSIGSQPQHF
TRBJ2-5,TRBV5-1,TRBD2,CASSFGTSGGVVETQYF
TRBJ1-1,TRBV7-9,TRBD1,CASRPDRGVNTEAFF
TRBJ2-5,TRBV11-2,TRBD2,CASSSQGLAGETQYF
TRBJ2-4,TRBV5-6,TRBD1,CASSLFSGGPKNIQYF
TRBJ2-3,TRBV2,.,CATKRTVSTDTQYF
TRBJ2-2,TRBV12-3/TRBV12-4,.,CASRRGPGELFF
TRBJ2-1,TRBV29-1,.,CSVESRGTYNEQFF
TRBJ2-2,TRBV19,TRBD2,CASSHERGASNTGELFF
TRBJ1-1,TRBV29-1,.,CSVPRGGLKAAEAFF
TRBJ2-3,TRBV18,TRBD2,CASSPARGGVEDTQYF
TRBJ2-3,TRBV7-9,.,CASRPIGDTQYF
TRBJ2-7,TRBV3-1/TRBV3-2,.,CASSPFGTSYEQYF
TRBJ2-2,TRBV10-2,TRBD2,CASRVSGGPSGELFF
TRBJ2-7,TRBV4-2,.,CASSQAQGSYEQYF
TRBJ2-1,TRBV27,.,CASRQGHAVGEQFF
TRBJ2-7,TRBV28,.,CASGQGYYEQYF
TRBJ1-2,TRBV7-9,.,CASSLAVAAGGYTF
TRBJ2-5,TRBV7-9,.,CASSLVRETQYF
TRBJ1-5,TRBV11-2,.,CASSLSGQPQHF